The entry below describes one T cell receptor (beta chain). The antigen remains unidentified. This PCR relied on a set of 60 Vbeta primers and 13 Jbeta primers. The data were produced by immunoSEQ multiplex PCR, yet TCRdb's version contains in-frame clones alone and is incomplete. The table counts 200,000 to 250,000 clones; roughly 1.2% lies in the top ten. The record originates from a study of cytomegalovirus exposure and HLA in healthy donors. Turning to the study itself: Of 398 genotyped donors, roughly 86% clustered with self-reported Caucasian donors. The study, taken as a whole, reports: Overall, approximately 150 TCR beta chains were annotated as cytomegalovirus-associated.

Germline values: CDR1 MNHEY, CDR2 SMNVEV (reference sequence). The CDR3 contains 16 residues. V gave up 7 bases and J gave up 6 bases; unmatched junction bases: 15. This clonotype originated in a girl aged 2 to 9 in good health and CMV-seropositive. What was sequenced was PBMCs. The V and J genes are TRBV27 and TRBJ2-7, with 10 positions matching TRBD2. The CDR3 sequence: CASKKRGLAGALEQYF. The DNA for the CDR3 is TGTGCCAGCAAAAAGCGTGGGCTAGCGGGAGCTCTCGAGCAGTACTTC.